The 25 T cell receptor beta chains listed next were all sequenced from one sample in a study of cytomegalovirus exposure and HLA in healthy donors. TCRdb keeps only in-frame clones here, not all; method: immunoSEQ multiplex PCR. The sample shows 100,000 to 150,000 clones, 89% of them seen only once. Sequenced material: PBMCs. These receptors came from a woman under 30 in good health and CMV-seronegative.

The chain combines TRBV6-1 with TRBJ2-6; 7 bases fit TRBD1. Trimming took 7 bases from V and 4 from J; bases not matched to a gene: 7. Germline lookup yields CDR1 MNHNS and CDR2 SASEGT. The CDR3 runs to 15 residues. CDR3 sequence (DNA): TGTGCCAGCACCACAGGGGCAGACGGGGCCAACGTCCTGACTTTC. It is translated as CASTTGADGANVLTF.

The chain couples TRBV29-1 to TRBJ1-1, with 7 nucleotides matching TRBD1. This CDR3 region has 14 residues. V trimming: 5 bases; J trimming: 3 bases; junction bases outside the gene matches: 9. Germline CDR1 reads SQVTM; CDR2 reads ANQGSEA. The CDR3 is CSVTGVRMDTEAFF. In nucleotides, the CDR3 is TGCAGCGTTACAGGGGTTAGGATGGACACTGAAGCTTTCTTT. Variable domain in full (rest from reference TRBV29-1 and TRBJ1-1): SAVISQKPSRDICQRGTSLTIQCQVDSQVTMMFWYRQQPGQSLTLIATANQGSEATYESGFVIDKFPISRPNLTFSTLTVSNMSPEDSSIYLCSVTGVRMDTEAFFGQGTRLTVV.

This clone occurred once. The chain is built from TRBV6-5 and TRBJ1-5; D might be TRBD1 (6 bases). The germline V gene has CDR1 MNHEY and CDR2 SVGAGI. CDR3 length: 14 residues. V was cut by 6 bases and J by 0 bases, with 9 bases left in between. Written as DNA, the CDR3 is TGTGCCAGCAGGTCCAGGGGTAGCAATCAGCCCCAGCATTTT. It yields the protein CASRSRGSNQPQHF.

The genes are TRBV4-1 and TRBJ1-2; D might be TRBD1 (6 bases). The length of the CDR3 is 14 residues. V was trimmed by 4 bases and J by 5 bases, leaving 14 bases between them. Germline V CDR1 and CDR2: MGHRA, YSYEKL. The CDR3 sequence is CASSRMDSAYGYTF. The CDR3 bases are TGCGCCAGCAGCCGGATGGACAGCGCTTATGGCTACACCTTC.

The CDR3 here is CASSLLQGTEAFF. CDR3 nucleotides: TGTGCCAGCAGCTTGCTCCAGGGTACTGAAGCTTTCTTT. The chain is built from TRBV7-9 and TRBJ1-1, with a possible D match to TRBD1 (5 bases). V was clipped by 3 bases and J by 5 bases, with 10 bases between them. CDR1 SEHNR and CDR2 FQNEAQ come from the germline V gene (reference sequence). There are 13 residues in the CDR3. Together with reference TRBV7-9 and TRBJ1-1, the CDR3 gives the full variable domain: DTGVSQNPRHKITKRGQNVTFRCDPISEHNRLYWYRQTLGQGPEFLTYFQNEAQLEKSRLLSDRFSAERPKGSFSTLEIQRTEQGDSAMYLCASSLLQGTEAFFGQGTRLTVV.

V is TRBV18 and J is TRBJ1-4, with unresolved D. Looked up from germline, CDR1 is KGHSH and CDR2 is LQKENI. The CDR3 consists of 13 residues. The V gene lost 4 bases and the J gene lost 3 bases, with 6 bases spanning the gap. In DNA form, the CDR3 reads TGTGCCAGCTCACGGCAGTCTAATGAAAAACTGTTTTTT. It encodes CASSRQSNEKLFF.

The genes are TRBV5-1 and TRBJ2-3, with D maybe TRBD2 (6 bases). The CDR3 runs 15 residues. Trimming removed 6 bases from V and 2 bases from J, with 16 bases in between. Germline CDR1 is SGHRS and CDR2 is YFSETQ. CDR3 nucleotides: TGCGCCAGCACCACGGACCGGGGGAACACAGATACGCAGTATTTT. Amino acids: CASTTDRGNTDTQYF.

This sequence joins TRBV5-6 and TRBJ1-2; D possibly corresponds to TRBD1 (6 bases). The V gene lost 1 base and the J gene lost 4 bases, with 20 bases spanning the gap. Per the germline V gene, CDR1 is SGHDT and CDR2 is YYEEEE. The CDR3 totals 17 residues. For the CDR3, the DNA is TGTGCCAGCAGCTTGTCGCCAACAGGGTCCCTTGGCTATGGCTACACCTTC. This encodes CASSLSPTGSLGYGYTF.

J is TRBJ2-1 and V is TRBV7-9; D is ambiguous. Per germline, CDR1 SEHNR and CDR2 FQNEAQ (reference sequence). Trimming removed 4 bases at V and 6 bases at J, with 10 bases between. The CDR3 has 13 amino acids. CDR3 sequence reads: CASSSAHANEQFF. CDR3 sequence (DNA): TGTGCCAGCAGCTCCGCGCACGCCAATGAGCAGTTCTTC.

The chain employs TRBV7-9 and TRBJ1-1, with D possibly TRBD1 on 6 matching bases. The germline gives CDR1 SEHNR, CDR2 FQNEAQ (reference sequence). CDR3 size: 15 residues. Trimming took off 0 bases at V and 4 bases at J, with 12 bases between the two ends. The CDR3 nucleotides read TGTGCCAGCAGCTTAGCGCAGGGGAGTTCCACTGAAGCTTTCTTT. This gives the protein CASSLAQGSSTEAFF.

CDR3 region: CASSPVPGGPLEQYF. The CDR3 DNA sequence: TGTGCCAGCAGCCCAGTCCCAGGGGGCCCCCTCGAGCAGTACTTC. This chain connects TRBV7-3 to TRBJ2-7; 8 positions match TRBD1. CDR3 length: 15 residues. The germline gives CDR1 SGHTA, CDR2 FQGTGA. J was trimmed by 6 bases and V by 5 bases; bases with no gene match: 12.

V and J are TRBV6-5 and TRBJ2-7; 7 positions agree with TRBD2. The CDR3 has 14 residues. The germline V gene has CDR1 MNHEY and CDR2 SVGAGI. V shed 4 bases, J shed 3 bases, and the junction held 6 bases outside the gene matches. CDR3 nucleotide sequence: TGTGCCAGCAGTTTATACCGGGACTACTACGAGCAGTACTTC. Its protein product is CASSLYRDYYEQYF.

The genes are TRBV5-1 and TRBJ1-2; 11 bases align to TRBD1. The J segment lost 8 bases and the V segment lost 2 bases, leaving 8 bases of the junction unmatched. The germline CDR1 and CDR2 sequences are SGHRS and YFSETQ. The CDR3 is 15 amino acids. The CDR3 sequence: CASSLSPGTGGGYTF. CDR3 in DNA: TGCGCCAGCAGCTTATCTCCCGGGACAGGGGGAGGCTACACCTTC.

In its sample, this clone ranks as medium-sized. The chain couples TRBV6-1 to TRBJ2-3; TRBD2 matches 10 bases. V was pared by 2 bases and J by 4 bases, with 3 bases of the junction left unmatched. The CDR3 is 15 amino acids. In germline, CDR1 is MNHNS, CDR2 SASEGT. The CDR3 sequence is CASSETSGGADTQYF. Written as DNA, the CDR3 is TGTGCCAGCAGTGAAACAAGCGGGGGGGCAGATACGCAGTATTTT.

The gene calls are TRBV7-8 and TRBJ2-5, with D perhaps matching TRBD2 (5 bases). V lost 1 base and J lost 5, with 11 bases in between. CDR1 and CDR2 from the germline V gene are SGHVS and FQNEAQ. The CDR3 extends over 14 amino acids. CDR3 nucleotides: TGTGCCAGCAGCTTAGGCGCTAGCAGGGAGACCCAGTACTTC. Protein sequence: CASSLGASRETQYF.

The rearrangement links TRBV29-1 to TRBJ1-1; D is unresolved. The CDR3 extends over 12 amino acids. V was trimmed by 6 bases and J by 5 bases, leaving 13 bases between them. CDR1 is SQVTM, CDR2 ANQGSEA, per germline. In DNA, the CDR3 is TGCAGCGTGACCCCTCGAGGGACTGAAGCTTTCTTT. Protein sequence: CSVTPRGTEAFF.

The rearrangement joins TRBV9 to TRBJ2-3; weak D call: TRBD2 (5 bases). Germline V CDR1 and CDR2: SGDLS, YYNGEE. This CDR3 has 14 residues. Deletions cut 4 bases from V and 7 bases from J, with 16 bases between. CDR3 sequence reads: CASSSPRTGNTQYF. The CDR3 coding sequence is TGTGCCAGCAGCTCGCCCCGAACCGGGAATACGCAGTATTTT. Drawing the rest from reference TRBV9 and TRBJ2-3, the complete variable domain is DSGVTQTPKHLITATGQRVTLRCSPRSGDLSVYWYQQSLDQGLQFLIQYYNGEERAKGNILERFSAQQFPDLHSELNLSSLELGDSALYFCASSSPRTGNTQYFGPGTRLTVL.

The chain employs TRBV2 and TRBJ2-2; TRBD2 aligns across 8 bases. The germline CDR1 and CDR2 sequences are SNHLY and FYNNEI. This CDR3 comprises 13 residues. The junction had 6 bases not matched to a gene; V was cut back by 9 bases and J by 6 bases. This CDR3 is CASSGEIAGELFF. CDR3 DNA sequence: TGTGCCAGTAGCGGGGAAATCGCCGGGGAGCTGTTTTTT.

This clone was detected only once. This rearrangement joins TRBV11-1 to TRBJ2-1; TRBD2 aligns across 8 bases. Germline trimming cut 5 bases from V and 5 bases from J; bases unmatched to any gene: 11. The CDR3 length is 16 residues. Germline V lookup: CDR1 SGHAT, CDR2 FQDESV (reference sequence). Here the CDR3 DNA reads TGTGCCAGCAGCCCCGTCTTCGCGGGGGGACACAATGAGCAGTTCTTC. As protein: CASSPVFAGGHNEQFF.

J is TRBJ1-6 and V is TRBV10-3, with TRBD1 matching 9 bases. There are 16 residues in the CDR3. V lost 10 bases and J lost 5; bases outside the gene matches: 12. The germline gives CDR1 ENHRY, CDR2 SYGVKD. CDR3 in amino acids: CATSSRQGDDNSPLHF. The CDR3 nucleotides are TGTGCCACCTCGAGCCGACAGGGGGACGATAATTCACCCCTCCACTTT.

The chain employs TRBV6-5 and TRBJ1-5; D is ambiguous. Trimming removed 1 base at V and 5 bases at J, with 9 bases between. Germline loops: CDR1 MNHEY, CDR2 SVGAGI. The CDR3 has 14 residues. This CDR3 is CASSYWETHQPQHF. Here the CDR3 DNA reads TGTGCCAGCAGTTACTGGGAGACTCATCAGCCCCAGCATTTT.

The CDR3 coding sequence is TGTGCCAGCCTCCGTCATCCCGGGACAGGGGGGCTGAACACTGAAGCTTTCTTT. The encoded protein is CASLRHPGTGGLNTEAFF. This chain uses TRBV27 with TRBJ1-1; TRBD1 matches at 11 bases. The V and J ends lost 8 bases and 0 bases, in that order; junction bases with no gene match: 14. Germline CDR1 and CDR2: MNHEY and SMNVEV (reference sequence). The CDR3 spans 18 residues.

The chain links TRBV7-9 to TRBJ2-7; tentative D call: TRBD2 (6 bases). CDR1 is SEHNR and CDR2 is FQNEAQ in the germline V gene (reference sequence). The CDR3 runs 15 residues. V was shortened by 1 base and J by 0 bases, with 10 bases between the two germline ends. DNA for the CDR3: TGTGCCAGCAGCTTAGTTAGCGGCGCCTCCTACGAGCAGTACTTC. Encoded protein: CASSLVSGASYEQYF.

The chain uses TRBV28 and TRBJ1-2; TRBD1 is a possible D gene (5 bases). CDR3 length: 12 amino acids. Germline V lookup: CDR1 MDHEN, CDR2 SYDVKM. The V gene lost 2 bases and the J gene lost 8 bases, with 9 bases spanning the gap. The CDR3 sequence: CASSLRGYGYTF. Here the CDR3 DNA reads TGTGCCAGCAGTTTAAGGGGTTACGGCTACACCTTC.

CDR3 DNA: TGCGCCAGCAGCGGGGACGAGGGGGTTACCTACGAGCAGTACTTC. This codes for CASSGDEGVTYEQYF. The chain carries TRBV5-1 and TRBJ2-7; D perhaps matches TRBD1 (6 bases). This CDR3 has 15 residues. The germline CDR1 and CDR2 sequences are SGHRS and YFSETQ. Trimming took off 4 bases at V and 2 bases at J, with 16 bases between the two ends.